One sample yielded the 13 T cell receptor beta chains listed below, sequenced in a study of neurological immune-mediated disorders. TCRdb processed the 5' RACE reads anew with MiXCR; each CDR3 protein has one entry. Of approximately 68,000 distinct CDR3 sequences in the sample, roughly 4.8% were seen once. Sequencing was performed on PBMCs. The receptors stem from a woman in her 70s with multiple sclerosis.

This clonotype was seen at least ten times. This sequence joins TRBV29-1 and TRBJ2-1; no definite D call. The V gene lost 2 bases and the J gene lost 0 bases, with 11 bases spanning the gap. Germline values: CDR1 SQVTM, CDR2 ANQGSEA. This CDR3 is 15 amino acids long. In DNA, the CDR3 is TGCAGCGTTGAAAAAGCGCCTAGCTCCTACAATGAGCAGTTCTTC. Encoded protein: CSVEKAPSSYNEQFF.

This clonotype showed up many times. This CDR3 reads CASSLRPDTQYF. The CDR3 region has the DNA TGTGCCAGCAGCTTAAGGCCAGATACGCAGTATTTT. The chain is built from TRBV13 and TRBJ2-3; no clear D. The CDR3 spans 12 residues. V lost 2 bases to trimming and J lost 4 bases, with 4 bases between them. Germline V lookup: CDR1 PRHDT, CDR2 FYEKMQ (reference sequence).

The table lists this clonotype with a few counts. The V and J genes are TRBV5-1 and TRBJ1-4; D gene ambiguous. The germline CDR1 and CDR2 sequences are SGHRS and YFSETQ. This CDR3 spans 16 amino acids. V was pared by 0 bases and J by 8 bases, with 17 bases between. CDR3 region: CASSLGFGSVGEKLFF. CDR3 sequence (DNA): TGCGCCAGCAGCTTGGGTTTCGGGTCGGTAGGGGAAAAACTGTTTTTT.

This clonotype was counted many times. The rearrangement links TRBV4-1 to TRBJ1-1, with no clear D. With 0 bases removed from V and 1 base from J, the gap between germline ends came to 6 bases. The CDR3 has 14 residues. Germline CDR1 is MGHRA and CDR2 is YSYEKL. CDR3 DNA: TGCGCCAGCAGCCAAGAAATGGGGAACACTGAAGCTTTCTTT. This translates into CASSQEMGNTEAFF.

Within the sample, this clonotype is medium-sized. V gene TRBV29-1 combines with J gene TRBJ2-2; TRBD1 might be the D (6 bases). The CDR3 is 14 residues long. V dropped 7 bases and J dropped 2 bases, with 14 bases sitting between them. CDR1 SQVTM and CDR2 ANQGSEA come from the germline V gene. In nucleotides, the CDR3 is TGCAGCGCGCTACCAGGGGCTAACACCGGGGAGCTGTTTTTT. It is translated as CSALPGANTGELFF.

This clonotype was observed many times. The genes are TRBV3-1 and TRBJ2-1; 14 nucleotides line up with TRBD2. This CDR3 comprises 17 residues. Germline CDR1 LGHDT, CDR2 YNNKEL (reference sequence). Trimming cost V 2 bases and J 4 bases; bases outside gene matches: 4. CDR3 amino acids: CASSQRTSGRIYNEQFF. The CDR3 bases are TGTGCCAGCAGCCAACGGACTAGCGGGAGGATATACAATGAGCAGTTCTTC.

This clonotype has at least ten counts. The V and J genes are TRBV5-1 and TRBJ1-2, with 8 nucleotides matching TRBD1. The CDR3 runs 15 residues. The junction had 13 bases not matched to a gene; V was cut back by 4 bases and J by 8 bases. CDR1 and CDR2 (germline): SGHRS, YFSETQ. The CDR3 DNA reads TGCGCCAGCAGCCTACAGGACAGGGCGGCCGTCGGCTACACCTTC. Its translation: CASSLQDRAAVGYTF.

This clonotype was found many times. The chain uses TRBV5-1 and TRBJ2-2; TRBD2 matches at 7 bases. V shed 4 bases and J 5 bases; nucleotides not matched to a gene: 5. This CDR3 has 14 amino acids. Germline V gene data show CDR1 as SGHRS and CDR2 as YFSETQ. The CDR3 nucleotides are TGCGCCAGCAGCCCTCTCGGGGGGACCGGGGAGCTGTTTTTT. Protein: CASSPLGGTGELFF.

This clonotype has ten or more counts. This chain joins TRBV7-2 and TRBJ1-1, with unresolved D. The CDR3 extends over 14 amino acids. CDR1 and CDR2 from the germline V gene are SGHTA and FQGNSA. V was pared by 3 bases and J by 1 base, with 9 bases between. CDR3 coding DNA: TGTGCCAGCAGCTTCAGAGGAGCGAACACTGAAGCTTTCTTT. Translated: CASSFRGANTEAFF.

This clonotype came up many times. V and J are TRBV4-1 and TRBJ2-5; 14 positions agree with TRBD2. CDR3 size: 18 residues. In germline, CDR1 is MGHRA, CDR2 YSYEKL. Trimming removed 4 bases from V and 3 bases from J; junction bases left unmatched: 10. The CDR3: CASSPPPGLAGEEETQYF. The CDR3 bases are TGCGCCAGCAGCCCGCCACCGGGACTAGCGGGAGAAGAAGAGACCCAGTACTTC.

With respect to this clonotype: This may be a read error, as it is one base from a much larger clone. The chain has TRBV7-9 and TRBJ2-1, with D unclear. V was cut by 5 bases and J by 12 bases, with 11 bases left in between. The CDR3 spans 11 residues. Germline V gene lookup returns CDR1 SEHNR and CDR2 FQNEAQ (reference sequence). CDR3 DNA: TGTGCCAGCAGCCCATACCATGCGCAGTTCTTC. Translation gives CASSPYHAQFF. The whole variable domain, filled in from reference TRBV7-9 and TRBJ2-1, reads DTGVSQNPRHKITKRGQNVTFRCDPISEHNRLYWYRQTLGQGPEFLTYFQNEAQLEKSRLLSDRFSAERPKGSFSTLEIQRTEQGDSAMYLCASSPYHAQFFGPGTRLTVL.

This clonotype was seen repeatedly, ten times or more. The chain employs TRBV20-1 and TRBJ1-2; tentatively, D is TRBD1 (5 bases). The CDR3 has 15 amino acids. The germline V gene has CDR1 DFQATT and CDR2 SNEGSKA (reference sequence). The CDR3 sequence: CSAWSGTSANYGYTF. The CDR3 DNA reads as TGCAGCGCATGGAGCGGGACTTCAGCTAACTATGGCTACACCTTC.

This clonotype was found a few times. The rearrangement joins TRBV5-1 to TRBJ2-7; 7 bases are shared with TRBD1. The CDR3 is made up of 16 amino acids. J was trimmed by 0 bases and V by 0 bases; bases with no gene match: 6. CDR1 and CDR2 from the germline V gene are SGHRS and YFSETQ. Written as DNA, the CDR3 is TGCGCCAGCAGCTTGGCGGGACAGCCCTCCTCCTACGAGCAGTACTTC. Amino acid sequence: CASSLAGQPSSYEQYF.